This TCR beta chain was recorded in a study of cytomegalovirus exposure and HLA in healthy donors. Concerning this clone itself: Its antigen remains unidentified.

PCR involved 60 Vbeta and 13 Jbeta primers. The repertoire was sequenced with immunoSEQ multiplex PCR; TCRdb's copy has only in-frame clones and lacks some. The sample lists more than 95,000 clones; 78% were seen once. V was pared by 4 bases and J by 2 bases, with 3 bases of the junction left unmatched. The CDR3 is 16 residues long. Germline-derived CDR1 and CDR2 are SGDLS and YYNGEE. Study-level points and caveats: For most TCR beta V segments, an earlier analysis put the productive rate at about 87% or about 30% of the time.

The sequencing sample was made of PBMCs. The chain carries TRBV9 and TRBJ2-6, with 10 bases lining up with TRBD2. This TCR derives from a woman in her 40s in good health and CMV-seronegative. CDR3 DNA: TGTGCCAGCAGCCGGCTAGCGGGAGCTGGGGCCAACGTCCTGACTTTC. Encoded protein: CASSRLAGAGANVLTF.